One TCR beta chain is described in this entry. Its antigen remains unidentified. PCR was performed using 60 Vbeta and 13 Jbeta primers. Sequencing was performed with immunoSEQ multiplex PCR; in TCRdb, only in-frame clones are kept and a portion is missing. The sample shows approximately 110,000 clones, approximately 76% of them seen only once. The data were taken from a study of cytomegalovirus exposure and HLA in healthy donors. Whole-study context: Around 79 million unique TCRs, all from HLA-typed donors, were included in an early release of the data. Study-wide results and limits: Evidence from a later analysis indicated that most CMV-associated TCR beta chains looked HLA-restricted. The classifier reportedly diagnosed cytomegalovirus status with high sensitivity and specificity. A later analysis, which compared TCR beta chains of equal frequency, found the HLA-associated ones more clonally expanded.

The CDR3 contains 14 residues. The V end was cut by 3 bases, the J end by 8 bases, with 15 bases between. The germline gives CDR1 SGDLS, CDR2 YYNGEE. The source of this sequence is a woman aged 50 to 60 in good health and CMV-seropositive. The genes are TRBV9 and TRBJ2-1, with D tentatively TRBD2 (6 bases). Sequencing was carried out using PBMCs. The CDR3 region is CASSGGTQVHEQFF. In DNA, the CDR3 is TGTGCCAGCAGCGGCGGGACCCAGGTCCATGAGCAGTTCTTC. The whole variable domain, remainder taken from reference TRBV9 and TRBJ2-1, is DSGVTQTPKHLITATGQRVTLRCSPRSGDLSVYWYQQSLDQGLQFLIQYYNGEERAKGNILERFSAQQFPDLHSELNLSSLELGDSALYFCASSGGTQVHEQFFGPGTRLTVL.